This T cell receptor (beta chain) was identified in a study of blood T cell repertoires in COVID-19. Whole-study context: PBMCs, B-cell-depleted T cells, or T cells provided the cDNA or gDNA that made up the material.

Here immunoSEQ multiplex PCR was the method, and the copy in TCRdb shows in-frame clones only, minus some. The table lists almost 500,000 clones, approximately 91% of them singletons. This CDR3 spans 17 amino acids. The junction had 9 bases not matched to a gene; V was cut back by 1 base and J by 5 bases. In germline, CDR1 is SGHVS, CDR2 FQNEAQ. This TCR derives from a woman between 55 and 75 years old who had recovered from COVID-19. The sequencing input was PBMCs or T cells enriched from blood (not recorded which). The chain couples TRBV7-8 to TRBJ2-5, with 11 bases matching TRBD2. The CDR3 protein is CASSLGGLAAVRETQYF. In DNA, the CDR3 is TGTGCCAGCAGCTTAGGGGGACTAGCGGCTGTTCGGGAGACCCAGTACTTC. Supplemented by reference TRBV7-8 and TRBJ2-5, the full variable domain reads GAGVSQSPRYKVAKRGQDVALRCDPISGHVSLFWYQQALGQGPEFLTYFQNEAQLDKSGLPSDRFFAERPEGSVSTLKIQRTQQEDSAVYLCASSLGGLAAVRETQYFGPGTRLLVL.